These 10 T cell receptor beta chains came from one sample sequenced in a study of T-cell reconstitution after alpha-beta-depleted transplantation in children. Molecular barcoding with unique molecular identifiers was used for the TCRbeta library. TCRdb used MiXCR to reprocess the PCR reads, holding one entry per CDR3 protein. The data show 45,000 or so distinct CDR3 sequences, 50% to 55% seen once. The sequencing used peripheral blood, collected before TCRalphabeta/CD19-depleted stem cell transplant. The receptors here all came from a boy younger than two with SCID, due to receive a stem cell transplant.

The chain combines TRBV5-1 with TRBJ2-3; D perhaps matches TRBD2 (5 bases). The V end lost 7 bases, the J end lost 2 bases, and 17 bases lay between the germline ends. There are 15 residues in the CDR3. Germline-derived CDR1 and CDR2 are SGHRS and YFSETQ. Here the CDR3 reads CASAPGSGFTDTQYF. DNA of the CDR3: TGCGCCAGCGCCCCGGGGAGCGGATTCACAGATACGCAGTATTTT. Full variable domain (outside the CDR3, taken from reference TRBV5-1 and TRBJ2-3): KAGVTQTPRYLIKTRGQQVTLSCSPISGHRSVSWYQQTPGQGLQFLFEYFSETQRNKGNFPGRFSGRQFSNSRSEMNVSTLELGDSALYLCASAPGSGFTDTQYFGPGTRLTVL.

The chain carries TRBV4-1 and TRBJ2-3; 11 bases are shared with TRBD1. Looked up from germline, CDR1 is MGHRA and CDR2 is YSYEKL. V lost 0 bases and J lost 1; bases outside the gene matches: 15. This CDR3 contains 21 residues. This CDR3 reads CASSQDLDGTGGDLGTDTQYF. The CDR3 coding sequence is TGCGCCAGCAGCCAAGATCTGGATGGGACAGGGGGAGACCTCGGCACAGATACGCAGTATTTT.

In its sample, this clonotype was seen a few times. The chain joins TRBV6-5 to TRBJ2-1; D not certain. This CDR3 has 14 amino acids. Trimming stripped 0 bases from V and 5 bases from J, with 8 bases between. Per the germline V gene, CDR1 is MNHEY and CDR2 is SVGAGI. CDR3 protein: CASSYSSVHNEQFF. CDR3 coding DNA: TGTGCCAGCAGTTACTCGTCAGTCCACAATGAGCAGTTCTTC.

This clonotype occurred many times. The J gene is TRBJ2-2, the V gene TRBV7-2; D perhaps matches TRBD2 (5 bases). Deletions cut 4 bases from V and 5 bases from J, with 14 bases between. The CDR3 is made up of 15 amino acids. Germline loops: CDR1 SGHTA, CDR2 FQGNSA. The CDR3 loop reads CASSSTDYSTGELFF. The CDR3 DNA reads TGTGCCAGCAGCTCCACTGACTATTCAACCGGGGAGCTGTTTTTT.

The chain links TRBV4-1 to TRBJ2-5, with 11 nucleotides matching TRBD2. The trim removed 1 base at V and 5 bases at J, leaving 9 bases unmatched. Germline V gene sequence: CDR1 MGHRA, CDR2 YSYEKL. This CDR3 is 17 amino acids long. The CDR3 DNA follows: TGCGCCAGCAGCCAAGTATCGCTAGCGGGGGGAACGGAGACCCAGTACTTC. Its translation is CASSQVSLAGGTETQYF.

The rearrangement uses TRBV25-1 and TRBJ1-1; D ambiguous. Germline CDR1 reads MGHDK; CDR2 reads SYGVNS. The CDR3 contains 11 residues. The germline V and J ends were trimmed by 1 base and 10 bases, with 7 bases remaining between them. CDR3 bases: TGTGCCAGCAGTGAATCGGCGGCAGCTTTCTTT. Protein: CASSESAAAFF.

Only a few counts were recorded for this clonotype. The chain recombines TRBV11-3 with TRBJ2-3; 7 bases align to TRBD1. V trimming: 5 bases; J trimming: 0 bases; junction bases outside the gene matches: 5. The CDR3 covers 15 residues. Germline V gene lookup returns CDR1 SGHNT and CDR2 YENEEA. The CDR3 region has the DNA TGTGCCAGCAGCCAGGGGGTGGATAGCACAGATACGCAGTATTTT. Its translation: CASSQGVDSTDTQYF.

The chain links TRBV7-2 to TRBJ1-1; D not resolved. V shed 5 bases and J shed 4 bases, with 5 bases lying between them. The CDR3 length is 11 residues. The germline gives CDR1 SGHTA, CDR2 FQGNSA. CDR3 in DNA: TGTGCCAGCAGCCCCTTCACTGAAGCTTTCTTT. Amino acids: CASSPFTEAFF.

The CDR3 loop is CASRVSTGSGGYTF. The CDR3, as DNA: TGCGCCAGCAGGGTATCGACAGGGTCCGGTGGCTACACCTTC. This chain connects TRBV5-1 to TRBJ1-2; 7 bases are shared with TRBD1. Looked up from germline, CDR1 is SGHRS and CDR2 is YFSETQ. This CDR3 contains 14 residues. The J segment lost 7 bases and the V segment lost 5 bases, leaving 11 bases of the junction unmatched.

This chain joins TRBV25-1 and TRBJ2-5; no definite D call. Germline V gene lookup returns CDR1 MGHDK and CDR2 SYGVNS. V lost 8 bases and J 5 bases, leaving 18 bases between the germline ends. The CDR3 is 14 residues long. In DNA, the CDR3 is TGTGCCAGCTGTAAAACGGCACCACCGGAGACCCAGTACTTC. This translates into CASCKTAPPETQYF.